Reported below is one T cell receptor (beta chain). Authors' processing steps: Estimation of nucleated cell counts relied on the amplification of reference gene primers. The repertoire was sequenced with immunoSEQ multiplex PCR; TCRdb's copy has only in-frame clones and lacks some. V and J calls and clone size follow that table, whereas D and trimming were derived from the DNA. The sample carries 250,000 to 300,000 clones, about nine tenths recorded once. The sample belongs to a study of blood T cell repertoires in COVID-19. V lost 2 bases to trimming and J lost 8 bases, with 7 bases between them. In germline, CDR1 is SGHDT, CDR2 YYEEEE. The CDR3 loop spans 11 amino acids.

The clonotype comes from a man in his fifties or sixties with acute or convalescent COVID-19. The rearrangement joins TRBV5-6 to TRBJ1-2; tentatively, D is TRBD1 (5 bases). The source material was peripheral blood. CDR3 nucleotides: TGTGCCAGCAGCTTTACAGGAGGCTACACCTTC. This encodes CASSFTGGYTF.